Listed here are 25 T cell receptor beta chains from one sample, sequenced in a study of Ad26.COV2.S vaccination and SARS-CoV-2 variants. Treatment noted: around 19 received Ad26.COV2.S at low or high dose, single or two shots; 5 received placebo; per-sample allocation not given. The samples date from day 63 after the first vaccine or placebo injection. The data were produced by immunoSEQ multiplex PCR, yet TCRdb's version contains in-frame clones alone and is incomplete. The sample includes about 320,000 clones, 86% of them seen just once. The sequenced sample was peripheral blood, obtained in a trial of Ad26.COV2.S vaccine versus placebo. These receptor sequences come from a person between 18 and 65 years old who received the Ad26.COV2.S COVID-19 vaccine or a placebo.

V gene TRBV6-2 or TRBV6-3 combines with J gene TRBJ2-3, with 7 bases matching TRBD1. V was pared by 2 bases and J by 5 bases, with 10 bases of the junction left unmatched. This CDR3 is 16 amino acids long. CDR1 and CDR2 from the germline V gene are MNHEY and SVGEGT. The CDR3 loop reads CASSYGSGGNGDTQYF. CDR3 nucleotides: TGTGCCAGCAGTTACGGGTCAGGGGGAAATGGAGATACGCAGTATTTT.

This chain connects TRBV6-2 or TRBV6-3 to TRBJ1-1, with D maybe TRBD1 (6 bases). The CDR3 extends over 14 amino acids. Trimming took off 2 bases at V and 9 bases at J, with 16 bases between the two ends. Germline V gene sequence: CDR1 MNHEY, CDR2 SVGEGT. The CDR3 region has the DNA TGTGCCAGCAGTTACGCCCGGGACACACTCAAAGCTTTCTTT. Protein sequence: CASSYARDTLKAFF.

The chain recombines TRBV6-5 with TRBJ1-1, with TRBD1 identical over 7 bases. Germline V gene data show CDR1 as MNHEY and CDR2 as SVGAGI. The CDR3 is made up of 12 amino acids. J was trimmed by 8 bases and V by 6 bases; bases with no gene match: 6. The CDR3, as DNA: TGTGCCAGCAGGGGAAACAGGGGAGAAGCTTTCTTT. It specifies CASRGNRGEAFF.

The genes are TRBV4-1 and TRBJ2-1, with TRBD2 identical over 12 bases. Germline V gene sequence: CDR1 MGHRA, CDR2 YSYEKL. CDR3 length: 17 amino acids. Trimming took 5 bases from V and 8 from J; bases not matched to a gene: 13. Here the CDR3 reads CASSFSLAGGRLDEQFF. In DNA form, the CDR3 reads TGCGCCAGCAGCTTTTCCCTAGCGGGGGGGCGCTTAGATGAGCAGTTCTTC.

The chain couples TRBV15 to TRBJ1-4; D is unclear. The CDR3 loop spans 12 amino acids. The V end was cut by 0 bases, the J end by 8 bases, with 4 bases between. Germline assignment: CDR1 LNHNV and CDR2 YYDKDF (reference sequence). The CDR3 sequence is CATSRDVEKLFF. Here the CDR3 DNA reads TGTGCCACCAGCAGAGATGTCGAAAAACTGTTTTTT. Full variable domain (remainder filled in from reference TRBV15 and TRBJ1-4): DAMVIQNPRYQVTQFGKPVTLSCSQTLNHNVMYWYQQKSSQAPKLLFHYYDKDFNNEADTPDNFQSRRPNTSFCFLDIRSPGLGDTAMYLCATSRDVEKLFFGSGTQLSVL.

The chain links TRBV19 to TRBJ1-5; 8 nucleotides match TRBD1. CDR3 length: 17 amino acids. V was pared by 5 bases and J by 6 bases, with 15 bases of the junction left unmatched. The V gene's germline CDR1 is LNHDA and CDR2 SQIVND (reference sequence). The CDR3 protein is CASSHPRTGFEGQPQHF. The CDR3 DNA reads TGTGCCAGTAGTCACCCGAGGACAGGGTTCGAAGGTCAGCCCCAGCATTTT.

The chain carries TRBV7-2 and TRBJ1-1; possible D gene TRBD1, 5 bases. CDR3 length: 13 residues. In germline, CDR1 is SGHTA, CDR2 FQGNSA. Trimming took off 3 bases at V and 5 bases at J, with 10 bases between the two ends. CDR3 DNA sequence: TGTGCCAGCAGCTTGGACGGGACTACTGAAGCTTTCTTT. As protein: CASSLDGTTEAFF.

The chain recombines TRBV7-2 with TRBJ1-3, with D tentatively TRBD1 (6 bases). CDR1 and CDR2 from the germline V gene are SGHTA and FQGNSA. The germline V and J ends were trimmed by 5 bases and 4 bases, with 18 bases remaining between them. This CDR3 region has 16 residues. The CDR3 spells CASSQYRVSPGNTIYF. For the CDR3, the DNA is TGTGCCAGCAGCCAATACAGGGTCTCCCCCGGAAACACCATATATTTT.

This clone was seen only a few times. J is TRBJ1-2 and V is TRBV2; TRBD1 matches at 7 bases. Germline assignment: CDR1 SNHLY and CDR2 FYNNEI. There are 13 residues in the CDR3. Trimming cost V 3 bases and J 4 bases; bases outside gene matches: 2. The CDR3 region is CASSETGRYGYTF. The CDR3 bases are TGTGCCAGCAGTGAGACAGGGCGCTATGGCTACACCTTC.

The chain recombines TRBV19 with TRBJ1-2; no reliable D call. The V gene lost 5 bases and the J gene lost 7 bases, with 11 bases spanning the gap. This CDR3 has 12 residues. Germline CDR1 is LNHDA and CDR2 is SQIVND (reference sequence). CDR3: CASSLGLGGYTF. CDR3 in DNA: TGTGCCAGTAGTCTGGGTCTCGGTGGCTACACCTTC.

This chain links TRBV2 with TRBJ2-3; a possible D gene is TRBD1 (5 bases). Looked up from germline, CDR1 is SNHLY and CDR2 is FYNNEI. CDR3 length equals 15 residues. V lost 6 bases, J lost 3 bases, and 16 bases lay in between. CDR3 sequence (DNA): TGTGCCAGCAGCCCCGGACAAGTTTGGACAGATACGCAGTATTTT. It codes for CASSPGQVWTDTQYF. Together with reference TRBV2 and TRBJ2-3, the CDR3 gives the full variable domain: EPEVTQTPSHQVTQMGQEVILRCVPISNHLYFYWYRQILGQKVEFLVSFYNNEISEKSEIFDDQFSVERPDGSNFTLKIRSTKLEDSAMYFCASSPGQVWTDTQYFGPGTRLTVL.

The genes are TRBV25-1 and TRBJ1-4; D is ambiguous. The CDR3 covers 13 residues. CDR1 and CDR2 from the germline V gene are MGHDK and SYGVNS. V was trimmed by 4 bases and J by 4 bases, leaving 7 bases between them. The CDR3 DNA follows: TGTGCCAGCAGTGGAGCTCATAATGAAAAACTGTTTTTT. Translating gives CASSGAHNEKLFF.

The genes are TRBV7-8 and TRBJ2-6; no firm D call. The CDR3 runs to 16 residues. Trimming took 1 base from V and 0 from J, leaving 7 bases between them. Germline-derived CDR1 and CDR2 are SGHVS and FQNEAQ. The CDR3 reads CASSLEPTSGANVLTF. The CDR3 DNA is TGTGCCAGCAGCTTAGAACCGACCTCTGGGGCCAACGTCCTGACTTTC.

This clone has a handful of counts. The chain joins TRBV7-2 to TRBJ1-6; perhaps TRBD1 as D (5 bases). Trimming stripped 4 bases from V and 6 bases from J, with 13 bases between. Germline CDR1 and CDR2: SGHTA and FQGNSA. The CDR3 length is 15 residues. CDR3 residues: CASSSGGAGNSPLHF. CDR3 DNA: TGTGCCAGCAGCTCCGGAGGGGCTGGTAATTCACCCCTCCACTTT.

This sequence joins TRBV19 and TRBJ2-7, with 7 bases identical to TRBD2. From germline, CDR1 is LNHDA and CDR2 SQIVND (reference sequence). With 4 bases clipped from V and 0 bases from J, the junction kept 6 bases outside the gene matches. The CDR3 covers 15 residues. CDR3: CASSKTQRGSYEQYF. The CDR3 DNA sequence: TGTGCCAGTAGTAAAACCCAGCGGGGCTCCTACGAGCAGTACTTC.

This clone was seen just once. The rearrangement uses TRBV7-8 and TRBJ2-7; D may be TRBD2 (5 bases). V was trimmed by 7 bases and J by 4 bases, leaving 14 bases between them. Per germline, CDR1 SGHVS and CDR2 FQNEAQ. The CDR3 covers 13 residues. CDR3 amino acids: CASTRDLGYEQYF. The CDR3 coding sequence is TGTGCCAGCACCCGGGATTTGGGGTACGAGCAGTACTTC.

The chain is built from TRBV3-1 (or the pseudogene TRBV3-2) and TRBJ1-5; D is undetermined. This CDR3 is 16 amino acids long. Germline lookup yields CDR1 LGHDT and CDR2 YNNKEL (reference sequence). Deletions cut 1 base from V and 2 bases from J, with 12 bases between. The CDR3 DNA reads TGTGCCAGCAGCCAAGGATGGGTCCCGGGCAATCAGCCCCAGCATTTT. This translates into CASSQGWVPGNQPQHF.

The genes are TRBV30 and TRBJ1-4; D gene uncertain. Germline-derived CDR1 and CDR2 are GTSNPN and SVGIG (reference sequence). V was cut by 3 bases and J by 1 base, with 18 bases left in between. This CDR3 region has 17 residues. The CDR3 DNA sequence: TGTGCCTGGAGGGGCCCCAAGGGATTGGGAACTAATGAAAAACTGTTTTTT. Protein product: CAWRGPKGLGTNEKLFF.

The chain carries TRBV9 and TRBJ2-5, with 8 positions matching TRBD2. J lost 2 bases, V lost 0 bases, and 3 bases had no gene match. Germline lookup yields CDR1 SGDLS and CDR2 YYNGEE. The CDR3 is made up of 15 amino acids. CDR3 loop: CASSVVGLGQETQYF. CDR3 nucleotide sequence: TGTGCCAGCAGCGTAGTGGGACTAGGACAAGAGACCCAGTACTTC.

The chain uses TRBV18 and TRBJ2-7; 8 bases map to TRBD2. The V and J ends lost 4 bases and 1 base, in that order; junction bases with no gene match: 9. The CDR3 totals 16 residues. In germline, CDR1 is KGHSH, CDR2 LQKENI. CDR3 DNA: TGTGCCAGCTCACGGTTGAGCGGGGGACCTTCCTACGAGCAGTACTTC. The encoded protein is CASSRLSGGPSYEQYF.

The V gene is TRBV3-1 (or the pseudogene TRBV3-2), the J gene TRBJ1-2; 9 nucleotides align to TRBD1. Germline V gene data show CDR1 as LGHDT and CDR2 as YNNKEL (reference sequence). This CDR3 spans 16 amino acids. The V segment lost 1 base and the J segment 5 bases; nucleotides outside the gene matches: 8. As DNA, the CDR3 is TGTGCCAGCAGCCAAGCCGGGACAGGGCTGGGGTATGGCTACACCTTC. Amino acid sequence: CASSQAGTGLGYGYTF.

This clone was counted only a few times. This chain connects TRBV4-3 to TRBJ2-1; 7 nucleotides line up with TRBD2. This CDR3 has 16 amino acids. Germline V CDR1 and CDR2: LGHNA, YSLEER. Losses at the gene ends were 0 bases for V and 3 bases for J; bases not matched to a gene: 5. DNA for the CDR3: TGCGCCAGCAGCCAAGATGAGCGGGGCGGCTACAATGAGCAGTTCTTC. Protein product: CASSQDERGGYNEQFF.

This clone came up a few times. The rearrangement joins TRBV10-3 to TRBJ2-7, with D unresolved. Germline CDR1 ENHRY, CDR2 SYGVKD. Trimming took 6 bases from V and 8 from J, leaving 17 bases between them. This CDR3 has 13 residues. The DNA of the CDR3 is TGTGCCATCAGCTTAGGGCGAGAGCTTCAGCAGTACTTC. It yields the protein CAISLGRELQQYF.

V gene TRBV24-1 combines with J gene TRBJ1-1; D may be TRBD1 (6 bases). CDR3 length equals 14 residues. Germline-derived CDR1 and CDR2 are KGHDR and SFDVKD. V was clipped by 7 bases and J by 5 bases, with 16 bases between them. The CDR3 region has the DNA TGTGCCACCAGAGCCTCAGGGGATAATACTGAAGCTTTCTTT. Residues: CATRASGDNTEAFF.

The chain is built from TRBV7-2 and TRBJ2-5; D is unresolved. The CDR3 is 14 residues long. V was shortened by 1 base and J by 2 bases, with 8 bases between the two germline ends. Per the germline V gene, CDR1 is SGHTA and CDR2 is FQGNSA. The CDR3 nucleotides are TGTGCCAGCAGCTTAGGGGGTTCACAAGAGACCCAGTACTTC. It is translated as CASSLGGSQETQYF.